Here is one TCR beta chain with its context. TCRdb analysed the PCR reads with MiXCR anew, one entry per CDR3 protein. The sample has about 60,000 distinct CDR3 sequences, roughly a fifth seen once. The data derive from a study of molecular identifiers for immune sequencing clone quantification. Germline values: CDR1 SGHAT, CDR2 FQNNGV. The V end lost 7 bases, the J end lost 4 bases, and 5 bases lay between the germline ends. CDR3 size: 11 residues. The sample was naive CD8+ T cells from blood, with Jurkat cell RNA spiked in. The subset denotes: FACS-sorted CD8+CD4-CCR7+CD45RA+ naive T cells. This receptor was obtained from a human donor in good health. Some libraries in this study had Jurkat cell RNA spiked in. The V and J genes are TRBV11-2 and TRBJ2-1, with D unresolved. As DNA, the CDR3 is TGTGCCAGCAACTATTACAATGAGCAGTTCTTC. The encoded protein is CASNYYNEQFF.